This T cell receptor (beta chain) originates from a study of monozygotic twins with inflammatory bowel disease. TCRdb reworked the 5' RACE reads into one entry per CDR3 protein, no DNA. The sample's table shows more than 100,000 distinct CDR3 sequences. Overall study findings and caveats: No discrimination was achieved between different T cell subtypes.

A note on this clonotype: The antigen is not known.

This sequence was found in a human donor with ulcerative colitis or Crohn's disease, or a healthy co-twin of an affected twin (not recorded which). The sequencing input was blood.

CDR3 loop: CSARDARSNQPQHF. The J gene is TRBJ1-5, the V gene TRBV20-1. The CDR3 totals 14 residues. Germline V gives CDR1 DFQATT, CDR2 SNEGSKA (reference sequence).